This T cell receptor beta chain was sequenced during a study of cytomegalovirus exposure and HLA in healthy donors. The CDR3 loop spans 17 amino acids. Per germline, CDR1 SGHRS and CDR2 YFSETQ. Trimming took 0 bases from V and 7 from J, leaving 23 bases between them. With 60 Vbeta and 13 Jbeta primers, the PCR was carried out. Produced via immunoSEQ multiplex PCR; TCRdb's table is partial and in-frame only. Of some 250,000 clones in the sample, around 80% were seen once. This TCR was recovered from a woman between 35 and 50 years old in good health and CMV-seropositive. The genes are TRBV5-1 and TRBJ2-7, with D maybe TRBD2 (5 bases). Input material: PBMCs. The CDR3 is CASSLGGASDRRWEQYF. CDR3 sequence (DNA): TGCGCCAGCAGCTTGGGGGGAGCCAGCGACCGCCGTTGGGAGCAGTACTTC.